This TCR beta chain was captured in a study of T cells after posttransplantation cyclophosphamide. Trimming took 4 bases from V and 7 from J; bases not matched to a gene: 9. This CDR3 region has 15 residues. Germline lookup yields CDR1 MGHRA and CDR2 YSYEKL. There are many counts of this clone. The method was immunoSEQ multiplex PCR; TCRdb's version includes in-frame clones alone and lacks a portion of them. This sample comprises roughly 35,000 clones, none seen once only. Input material: PBMCs. This clonotype originated in a woman aged 45-65 years in good health and a related stem cell transplant donor. The chain combines TRBV4-1 with TRBJ1-4, with TRBD1 identical over 7 bases. CDR3 sequence: CASSPRGTATEKLFF. The CDR3 region has the DNA TGCGCCAGCAGCCCTCGAGGGACAGCCACTGAAAAACTGTTTTTT.